These T cell receptor beta chains were read from a single sample in a study of blood T cell repertoires in COVID-19. TCRdb's copy holds only in-frame clones and misses some; the assay was immunoSEQ multiplex PCR. The data show 70,000 to 90,000 clones, more than 75% seen once. The source material was peripheral blood. These TCRs come from a human donor in a cohort sampled during active COVID-19. Both conserved end residues are part of each CDR3. D genes are given only for firm matches. Not every row has a clone size; where given, it reads once, few, many or a size class.

J: TRBJ1-1
V: TRBV6-5
length: 13
D: TRBD1
size: once
DNA: TGTGCCAGCAGAAAGACAGGGGGCTCTGAAGCTTTCTTT
CDR3: CASRKTGGSEAFF

J: TRBJ2-3
V: TRBV20-1
length: 11
D: NA
size: few
DNA: TGCAGTGCCCAGGGCACAGATACGCAGTATTTT
CDR3: CSAQGTDTQYF

J: TRBJ2-1
V: TRBV7-2
length: 15
D: NA
size: NA
DNA: TGTGCCAGCAGCTCGGACTCGAGCTCCTACAATGAGCAGTTCTTC
CDR3: CASSSDSSSYNEQFF

J: TRBJ1-5
V: TRBV6-1
length: 12
D: NA
size: NA
DNA: TGTGCCAGCAGTGAAGGCCCGGGGCCCCAGCATTTT
CDR3: CASSEGPGPQHF

J: TRBJ2-2
V: TRBV11-3
length: 14
D: NA
size: NA
DNA: TGTGCCAGCAGCCACAGCCTGGGTGCCGGGGAGCTGTTTTTT
CDR3: CASSHSLGAGELFF

J: TRBJ2-2
V: TRBV27
length: 18
D: TRBD1
size: NA
DNA: TGTGCCAGCAGTTTATCGGATTACGGACAGGGGGACACCGGGGAGCTGTTTTTT
CDR3: CASSLSDYGQGDTGELFF

J: TRBJ2-2
V: TRBV5-1
length: 15
D: TRBD2
size: few
DNA: TGCGCCAGCAGTCCTAGCGGGAGTGATACCGGGGAGCTGTTTTTT
CDR3: CASSPSGSDTGELFF

J: TRBJ2-7
V: TRBV28
length: 15
D: NA
size: NA
DNA: TGTGCCAGCAGTTTCCCCGACAGCAAAGCCTACGAGCAGTACTTC
CDR3: CASSFPDSKAYEQYF

J: TRBJ1-2
V: TRBV30
length: 13
D: TRBD1
size: NA
DNA: TGTGCCTTTCCGGGACAGGGGTCTTATGGCTACACCTTC
CDR3: CAFPGQGSYGYTF

J: TRBJ2-5
V: TRBV28
length: 17
D: TRBD1
size: NA
DNA: TGTGCCAGCAGTTTATCCCGGACAGGGGGGGTCCAAGAGACCCAGTACTTC
CDR3: CASSLSRTGGVQETQYF

J: TRBJ1-3
V: TRBV3-1/TRBV3-2
length: 15
D: NA
size: NA
DNA: TGTGCCAGCAGCCAAGATCAAGCGGCTGGAAACACCATATATTTT
CDR3: CASSQDQAAGNTIYF

J: TRBJ2-1
V: TRBV7-6
length: 18
D: TRBD2
size: few
DNA: TGTGCCAGCAGCTTAGACCAAAAGAGGACTAGCGGGATTCCTGAGCAGTTCTTC
CDR3: CASSLDQKRTSGIPEQFF

J: TRBJ2-7
V: TRBV6-2/TRBV6-3
length: 15
D: NA
size: many
DNA: TGTGCCAGCAGTACACCCGGGAGTAGGGAGTACGAGCAGTACTTC
CDR3: CASSTPGSREYEQYF

J: TRBJ1-4
V: TRBV5-1
length: 14
D: NA
size: NA
DNA: TGCGCCAGCAGCTTCGGTAGGGGCGGTGAAAAACTGTTTTTT
CDR3: CASSFGRGGEKLFF

J: TRBJ2-2
V: TRBV4-1
length: 17
D: TRBD1
size: NA
DNA: TGCGCCAGCAGCCAACAGACAGGGGGCGATAACACCGGGGAGCTGTTTTTT
CDR3: CASSQQTGGDNTGELFF

J: TRBJ2-7
V: TRBV3-1/TRBV3-2
length: 15
D: NA
size: NA
DNA: TGTGCCAGCAGCCAAGGAGATACCCCCGACTACGAGCAGTACTTC
CDR3: CASSQGDTPDYEQYF

J: TRBJ2-7
V: TRBV7-8
length: 14
D: TRBD2
size: NA
DNA: TGTGCCAGCAGCTTAGTGTCGGGACTAGCGGGAATCAACTTC
CDR3: CASSLVSGLAGINF

J: TRBJ2-7
V: TRBV6-5
length: 15
D: TRBD1
size: NA
DNA: TGTGCCAGCAGTTCGACGGGACAGGATTTCGACGAGCAGTACTTC
CDR3: CASSSTGQDFDEQYF

J: TRBJ2-1
V: TRBV2
length: 14
D: TRBD1
size: NA
DNA: TGTGCCAGCAACGACAGGGGCGCAGGCAATGAGCAGTTCTTC
CDR3: CASNDRGAGNEQFF

J: TRBJ2-5
V: TRBV7-9
length: 16
D: TRBD1
size: once
DNA: TGTGCCAGCAGCCCGGCGGGACAGGGAGGTTTGGAGACCCAGTACTTC
CDR3: CASSPAGQGGLETQYF

J: TRBJ2-3
V: TRBV5-1
length: 14
D: NA
size: NA
DNA: TGCGCCAGCACCCCTCGGACGGGAGAGGATACGCAGTATTTT
CDR3: CASTPRTGEDTQYF

J: TRBJ2-4
V: TRBV28
length: 15
D: NA
size: NA
DNA: TGTGCCAGCAGTTTACCGACAGGCCAAAGTGACATTCAGTACTTC
CDR3: CASSLPTGQSDIQYF